Listed below are T cell receptor beta chains from one sample, sequenced in a study of control samples from healthy donors and cancer patients. TCRdb's copy holds only in-frame clones and misses some; the assay was immunoSEQ multiplex PCR. Of 75,000 to 100,000 clones listed, around 86% were seen once; the top ten hold over 0.95%. Sequenced sample: blood. These receptors all come from a woman aged 45-60 years in good health. Each CDR3 is given with its conserved first and last residue. Each record gives: clone size, V gene, J gene, D gene, CDR3 protein, CDR3 DNA. D genes are given only for firm matches. Expanded clones get a size class; other rows say once, few or many, or leave the size out.

abundance: .
v_gene: TRBV4-2
j_gene: TRBJ1-4
d_gene: TRBD1
CDR3aa: CASSRVQGGIEKLFF
CDR3nt: TGTGCCAGCAGCCGGGTACAGGGGGGTATTGAAAAACTGTTTTTT

abundance: .
v_gene: TRBV7-9
j_gene: TRBJ1-1
d_gene: TRBD1
CDR3aa: CASSYDRGRMNTEAFF
CDR3nt: TGTGCCAGCAGCTACGACAGGGGGCGAATGAACACTGAAGCTTTCTTT

abundance: .
v_gene: TRBV18
j_gene: TRBJ2-3
d_gene: .
CDR3aa: CASSPEDTNSGPTTDTQYF
CDR3nt: TGTGCCAGCTCACCGGAGGATACGAATAGCGGCCCGACTACAGATACGCAGTATTTT

abundance: .
v_gene: TRBV6-5
j_gene: TRBJ1-1
d_gene: .
CDR3aa: CASRGRRSNTEAFF
CDR3nt: TGTGCCAGCAGGGGACGGAGATCGAACACTGAAGCTTTCTTT

abundance: .
v_gene: TRBV19
j_gene: TRBJ2-7
d_gene: .
CDR3aa: CASSTLTGAEQYF
CDR3nt: TGTGCCAGTAGTACCCTGACAGGAGCCGAGCAGTACTTC

abundance: .
v_gene: TRBV2
j_gene: TRBJ2-5
d_gene: TRBD1
CDR3aa: CASDPRGSQETQYF
CDR3nt: TGTGCCAGCGACCCCAGGGGGTCTCAAGAGACCCAGTACTTC

abundance: .
v_gene: TRBV5-1
j_gene: TRBJ2-7
d_gene: .
CDR3aa: CASSSPDHEQYF
CDR3nt: TGCGCCAGCAGCTCCCCCGACCACGAGCAGTACTTC

abundance: .
v_gene: TRBV4-3
j_gene: TRBJ2-2
d_gene: TRBD2
CDR3aa: CASSQGILAGSRGGELFF
CDR3nt: TGCGCCAGCAGCCAAGGGATACTAGCGGGAAGCAGAGGCGGGGAGCTGTTTTTT

abundance: .
v_gene: TRBV2
j_gene: TRBJ1-1
d_gene: .
CDR3aa: CASSVLGKDTEAFF
CDR3nt: TGTGCCAGCAGTGTTTTGGGGAAGGACACTGAAGCTTTCTTT

abundance: .
v_gene: TRBV6-5
j_gene: TRBJ2-1
d_gene: .
CDR3aa: CAGKQGRDYNEQFF
CDR3nt: TGTGCCGGGAAACAGGGAAGGGACTACAATGAGCAGTTCTTC

abundance: .
v_gene: TRBV5-1
j_gene: TRBJ2-1
d_gene: TRBD2
CDR3aa: CASSFFTSGSGEQFF
CDR3nt: TGCGCCAGCAGCTTTTTTACTAGCGGGAGCGGTGAGCAGTTCTTC

abundance: .
v_gene: TRBV15
j_gene: TRBJ2-7
d_gene: .
CDR3aa: CATSRESFSSYEQYF
CDR3nt: TGTGCCACCAGCAGAGAAAGTTTTAGCTCCTACGAGCAGTACTTC

abundance: .
v_gene: TRBV6-2/TRBV6-3
j_gene: TRBJ2-7
d_gene: TRBD2
CDR3aa: CASSDTGTRAHEQYF
CDR3nt: TGTGCCAGCAGTGACACCGGGACTAGGGCCCACGAGCAGTACTTC

abundance: .
v_gene: TRBV28
j_gene: TRBJ2-1
d_gene: TRBD1
CDR3aa: CASRLHRGLEQFF
CDR3nt: TGTGCCAGCAGGCTTCACAGGGGGCTGGAGCAGTTCTTC

abundance: .
v_gene: TRBV25-1
j_gene: TRBJ1-1
d_gene: TRBD1
CDR3aa: CASLGARQGGAEAFF
CDR3nt: TGTGCCAGCCTGGGGGCTAGACAGGGAGGCGCTGAAGCTTTCTTT

abundance: .
v_gene: TRBV28
j_gene: TRBJ2-3
d_gene: TRBD2
CDR3aa: CASAVGLAGGLGTDTQYF
CDR3nt: TGTGCCAGCGCGGTCGGCCTAGCGGGAGGTTTGGGAACAGATACGCAGTATTTT

abundance: few
v_gene: TRBV5-5
j_gene: TRBJ1-2
d_gene: .
CDR3aa: CASSRSTGTGGYTF
CDR3nt: TGTGCCAGCAGCCGAAGTACAGGAACGGGAGGCTACACCTTC

abundance: .
v_gene: TRBV5-8
j_gene: TRBJ2-5
d_gene: .
CDR3aa: CASSLVQGAETQYF
CDR3nt: TGTGCCAGCAGCTTGGTGCAGGGCGCAGAGACCCAGTACTTC

abundance: once
v_gene: TRBV19
j_gene: TRBJ2-5
d_gene: TRBD2
CDR3aa: CASSFIAGVETQYF
CDR3nt: TGTGCCAGTAGTTTTATAGCGGGGGTGGAGACCCAGTACTTC

abundance: .
v_gene: TRBV5-4
j_gene: TRBJ2-1
d_gene: .
CDR3aa: CASSPDLGGYGEQFF
CDR3nt: TGTGCCAGCAGCCCTGACTTGGGCGGATACGGTGAGCAGTTCTTC

abundance: .
v_gene: TRBV6-5
j_gene: TRBJ1-5
d_gene: .
CDR3aa: CASRFDRLNQPQHF
CDR3nt: TGTGCCAGCAGATTCGACAGGTTAAATCAGCCCCAGCATTTT

abundance: .
v_gene: TRBV7-2
j_gene: TRBJ2-5
d_gene: .
CDR3aa: CASSFQGGTETQYF
CDR3nt: TGTGCCAGCAGCTTCCAGGGGGGAACGGAGACCCAGTACTTC

abundance: .
v_gene: TRBV4-3
j_gene: TRBJ2-1
d_gene: .
CDR3aa: CASSQEWSLTGNEQFF
CDR3nt: TGCGCCAGCAGCCAAGAATGGTCCCTTACTGGCAATGAGCAGTTCTTC

abundance: .
v_gene: TRBV29-1
j_gene: TRBJ2-1
d_gene: .
CDR3aa: CSVESGRVSYNEQFF
CDR3nt: TGCAGCGTTGAATCGGGCCGAGTCTCCTACAATGAGCAGTTCTTC

abundance: few
v_gene: TRBV5-1
j_gene: TRBJ1-1
d_gene: .
CDR3aa: CASSLSPNTEAFF
CDR3nt: TGCGCCAGCAGCTTGTCTCCGAACACTGAAGCTTTCTTT

abundance: .
v_gene: TRBV2
j_gene: TRBJ2-3
d_gene: .
CDR3aa: CASSAIWGGGQGDTQYF
CDR3nt: TGTGCCAGCAGCGCTATTTGGGGCGGGGGACAAGGGGATACGCAGTATTTT

abundance: .
v_gene: TRBV28
j_gene: TRBJ1-3
d_gene: .
CDR3aa: CASSSPGATGNTIYF
CDR3nt: TGTGCCAGCAGTTCTCCAGGGGCAACTGGAAACACCATATATTTT

abundance: .
v_gene: TRBV28
j_gene: TRBJ1-1
d_gene: .
CDR3aa: CASSTITEAFF
CDR3nt: TGTGCCAGCAGTACCATCACTGAAGCTTTCTTT

abundance: .
v_gene: TRBV18
j_gene: TRBJ2-1
d_gene: TRBD2
CDR3aa: CASSQPGGEQFF
CDR3nt: TGTGCCAGCTCCCAACCGGGGGGTGAGCAGTTCTTC

abundance: .
v_gene: TRBV7-9
j_gene: TRBJ2-3
d_gene: TRBD2
CDR3aa: CASPARGLAGQATQYF
CDR3nt: TGTGCCAGCCCGGCCAGGGGACTAGCGGGGCAGGCTACGCAGTATTTT

abundance: .
v_gene: TRBV3-1/TRBV3-2
j_gene: TRBJ2-2
d_gene: TRBD1
CDR3aa: CASSRGIQGVKTGELFF
CDR3nt: TGTGCCAGCAGCCGGGGGATCCAGGGGGTCAAGACCGGGGAGCTGTTTTTT

abundance: once
v_gene: TRBV7-9
j_gene: TRBJ1-3
d_gene: .
CDR3aa: CASSLPGRGNTIYF
CDR3nt: TGTGCCAGCAGCTTACCCGGCCGGGGAAACACCATATATTTT

abundance: few
v_gene: TRBV11-3
j_gene: TRBJ2-2
d_gene: .
CDR3aa: CASSLGQDTGELFF
CDR3nt: TGTGCCAGCAGCTTAGGTCAGGACACCGGGGAGCTGTTTTTT

abundance: .
v_gene: TRBV21-1
j_gene: TRBJ2-7
d_gene: .
CDR3aa: CASSTWSRWTYEQYF
CDR3nt: TGTGCCAGCAGCACCTGGTCCCGGTGGACCTACGAGCAGTACTTC

abundance: .
v_gene: TRBV4-3
j_gene: TRBJ2-2
d_gene: TRBD1
CDR3aa: CASSPQATGGTGELFF
CDR3nt: TGCGCCAGCAGCCCGCAGGCGACAGGGGGAACCGGGGAGCTGTTTTTT

abundance: few
v_gene: TRBV5-6
j_gene: TRBJ1-6
d_gene: TRBD1
CDR3aa: CASSLGADRGSYNSPLHF
CDR3nt: TGTGCCAGCAGCTTGGGAGCGGACAGGGGCTCCTATAATTCACCCCTCCACTTT

abundance: once
v_gene: TRBV2
j_gene: TRBJ2-1
d_gene: TRBD1
CDR3aa: CASSKQGLNNEQFF
CDR3nt: TGTGCCAGCAGCAAACAGGGGTTAAACAATGAGCAGTTCTTC

abundance: .
v_gene: TRBV2
j_gene: TRBJ2-3
d_gene: .
CDR3aa: CASRQSPRGDTQYF
CDR3nt: TGTGCCAGTCGGCAGTCCCCCCGTGGAGATACGCAGTATTTT

abundance: .
v_gene: TRBV7-8
j_gene: TRBJ2-1
d_gene: TRBD1
CDR3aa: CASSLASSRTGGNEQFF
CDR3nt: TGTGCCAGCAGCTTAGCGAGTTCGAGGACAGGGGGAAATGAGCAGTTCTTC

abundance: once
v_gene: TRBV18
j_gene: TRBJ1-1
d_gene: .
CDR3aa: CASSPPAGADTEAFF
CDR3nt: TGTGCCAGCTCACCACCGGCAGGAGCAGACACTGAAGCTTTCTTT

abundance: once
v_gene: TRBV14
j_gene: TRBJ1-6
d_gene: .
CDR3aa: CASSQINSPLHF
CDR3nt: TGTGCCAGCAGCCAGATCAATTCACCCCTCCACTTT

abundance: .
v_gene: TRBV5-4
j_gene: TRBJ2-5
d_gene: .
CDR3aa: CASSPGSQETQYF
CDR3nt: TGTGCCAGCAGCCCGGGCTCCCAAGAGACCCAGTACTTC

abundance: few
v_gene: TRBV28
j_gene: TRBJ1-6
d_gene: .
CDR3aa: CASSGSSGHSPLHF
CDR3nt: TGTGCCAGCAGTGGGAGCAGCGGGCATTCACCCCTCCACTTT

abundance: .
v_gene: TRBV6-5
j_gene: TRBJ2-6
d_gene: .
CDR3aa: CASRRGGSGANVLTF
CDR3nt: TGTGCCAGCAGGAGGGGGGGCTCTGGGGCCAACGTCCTGACTTTC

abundance: .
v_gene: TRBV7-3
j_gene: TRBJ2-3
d_gene: TRBD1
CDR3aa: CASSLVRGSGTDTQYF
CDR3nt: TGTGCCAGCAGCTTGGTCAGGGGGTCTGGCACAGATACGCAGTATTTT

abundance: .
v_gene: TRBV12-3/TRBV12-4
j_gene: TRBJ2-7
d_gene: TRBD1
CDR3aa: CASSTVAGGEQYF
CDR3nt: TGTGCCAGCAGCACGGTGGCAGGGGGCGAGCAGTACTTC

abundance: .
v_gene: TRBV6-2/TRBV6-3
j_gene: TRBJ1-4
d_gene: TRBD1
CDR3aa: CASSRSGQGYNEKLFF
CDR3nt: TGTGCCAGCAGCCGATCGGGACAGGGGTATAATGAAAAACTGTTTTTT

abundance: .
v_gene: TRBV19
j_gene: TRBJ2-6
d_gene: TRBD1
CDR3aa: CASSIGGRGHGANVLTF
CDR3nt: TGTGCCAGTAGTATTGGAGGCAGGGGGCATGGGGCCAACGTCCTGACTTTC

abundance: few
v_gene: TRBV6-2/TRBV6-3
j_gene: TRBJ2-7
d_gene: TRBD2
CDR3aa: CASSSWTSGRNEQYF
CDR3nt: TGTGCCAGCAGTTCCTGGACTAGCGGGAGGAACGAGCAGTACTTC

abundance: .
v_gene: TRBV9
j_gene: TRBJ2-1
d_gene: TRBD2
CDR3aa: CASSSTSGRGNEQFF
CDR3nt: TGTGCCAGCAGCTCGACTAGCGGGAGAGGGAATGAGCAGTTCTTC

abundance: .
v_gene: TRBV12-3/TRBV12-4
j_gene: TRBJ1-2
d_gene: TRBD1
CDR3aa: CASRGQALGGYTF
CDR3nt: TGTGCCAGCAGAGGACAGGCCTTAGGTGGCTACACCTTC

abundance: .
v_gene: TRBV28
j_gene: TRBJ2-7
d_gene: .
CDR3aa: CASSLGQGYSYEQYF
CDR3nt: TGTGCCAGCAGTTTGGGTCAGGGATACTCCTACGAGCAGTACTTC

abundance: .
v_gene: TRBV4-3
j_gene: TRBJ1-1
d_gene: .
CDR3aa: CASSQEKLYTEAFF
CDR3nt: TGCGCCAGCAGCCAAGAAAAACTTTACACTGAAGCTTTCTTT

abundance: .
v_gene: TRBV7-2
j_gene: TRBJ2-1
d_gene: TRBD2
CDR3aa: CASSTGTSGSRGYEQFF
CDR3nt: TGTGCCAGCAGCACCGGGACTAGCGGGAGCCGAGGCTATGAGCAGTTCTTC